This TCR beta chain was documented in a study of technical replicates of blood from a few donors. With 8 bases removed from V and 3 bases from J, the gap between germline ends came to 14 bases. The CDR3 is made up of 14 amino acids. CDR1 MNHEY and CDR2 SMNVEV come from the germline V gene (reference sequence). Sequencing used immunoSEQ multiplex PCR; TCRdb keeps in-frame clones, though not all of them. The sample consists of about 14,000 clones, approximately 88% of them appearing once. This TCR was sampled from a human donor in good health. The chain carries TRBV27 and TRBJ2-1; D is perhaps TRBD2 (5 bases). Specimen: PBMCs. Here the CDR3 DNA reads TGTGCCAGCGCACTAAGGACTCTCTACAATGAGCAGTTCTTC. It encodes CASALRTLYNEQFF.